These T cell receptor beta chains were read from a single sample in a study of T-cell reconstitution after alpha-beta-depleted transplantation in children. TCRdb itself ran the PCR reads through MiXCR, one entry per CDR3 protein. The sample consists of 700,000 to 950,000 distinct CDR3 sequences, around 17% of them appearing once. The sample consisted of PBMCs, mostly from graft donor cells, taken 360 days after TCRalphabeta/CD19-depleted stem cell transplant. These receptors were taken from a male patient aged 5 to 17 who had a stem cell transplant for acute lymphoblastic leukemia, so the T cells may come from the graft donor. Each CDR3 is given without its conserved first and last residue. Each record gives: V gene, J gene, CDR3 protein.

v_gene: TRBV29-1; j_gene: TRBJ2-1; CDR3aa: SVEERRGYNEQF
v_gene: TRBV5-1; j_gene: TRBJ2-5; CDR3aa: ASSRGTEEETQY
v_gene: TRBV7-8; j_gene: TRBJ1-1; CDR3aa: ASSPSRVSRNTEAF
v_gene: TRBV5-1; j_gene: TRBJ2-1; CDR3aa: ASSFGGGLAGGRYVSQF
v_gene: TRBV9; j_gene: TRBJ2-5; CDR3aa: ASSGLEGGETQY
v_gene: TRBV11-2; j_gene: TRBJ2-1; CDR3aa: ASSSLSVAGGPWNNEQF
v_gene: TRBV12-3/TRBV12-4; j_gene: TRBJ2-1; CDR3aa: ASRFRRGSRNEQF
v_gene: TRBV5-1; j_gene: TRBJ2-7; CDR3aa: ASSRLAPTYEQY
v_gene: TRBV10-2; j_gene: TRBJ1-5; CDR3aa: ASSVGRGSQPQH
v_gene: TRBV28; j_gene: TRBJ2-7; CDR3aa: ASSEVNPSYEQY
v_gene: TRBV10-3; j_gene: TRBJ2-5; CDR3aa: AISAPPRQGQETQY
v_gene: TRBV29-1; j_gene: TRBJ2-2; CDR3aa: SAPLGAGELF
v_gene: TRBV24-1; j_gene: TRBJ2-5; CDR3aa: ATSDLRGDETQY
v_gene: TRBV4-1; j_gene: TRBJ1-6; CDR3aa: ASSQPAWDIENSSLH
v_gene: TRBV5-1; j_gene: TRBJ2-5; CDR3aa: ASYGLTTGETQY
v_gene: TRBV20-1; j_gene: TRBJ2-7; CDR3aa: SARGLIAGGPHEQY